This T cell receptor beta chain was captured by sequencing in a study of blood T cell repertoires in COVID-19. On the study more broadly: Spain, Italy and the United States supplied samples that represented acute and convalescent COVID-19.

There are a few counts of this clone. CDR3 length equals 13 residues. V was cut by 2 bases and J by 1 base, with 3 bases left in between. The germline V gene has CDR1 MGHRA and CDR2 YSYEKL. The data were produced by immunoSEQ multiplex PCR, yet TCRdb's version contains in-frame clones alone and is incomplete. Of about 45,000 clones in the sample, about nine tenths were seen once. The sequencing input was peripheral blood. The chain combines TRBV4-1 with TRBJ1-5, with D hard to call. The receptor comes from a human donor in a cohort sampled during active COVID-19. CDR3 coding DNA: TGCGCCAGCAGCCAACGGAGCAATCAGCCCCAGCATTTT. This translates into CASSQRSNQPQHF.